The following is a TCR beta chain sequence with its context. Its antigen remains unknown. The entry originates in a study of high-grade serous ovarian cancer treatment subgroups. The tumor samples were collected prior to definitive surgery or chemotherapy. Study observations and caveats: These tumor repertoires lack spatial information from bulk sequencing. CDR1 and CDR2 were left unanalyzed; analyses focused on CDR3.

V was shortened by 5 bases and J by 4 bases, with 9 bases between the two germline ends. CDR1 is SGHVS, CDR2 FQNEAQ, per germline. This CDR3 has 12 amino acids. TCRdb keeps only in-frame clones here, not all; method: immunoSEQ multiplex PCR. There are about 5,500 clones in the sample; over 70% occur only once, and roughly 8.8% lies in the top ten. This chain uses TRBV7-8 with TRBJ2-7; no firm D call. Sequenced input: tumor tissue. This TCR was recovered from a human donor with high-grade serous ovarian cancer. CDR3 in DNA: TGTGCCAGCAGCCGCCTGGGGTACGAGCAGTACTTC. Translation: CASSRLGYEQYF.